These 27 T cell receptor beta chains originate from one sample sequenced in a study of CD8 T cells in ankylosing spondylitis. Via MiXCR, TCRdb re-called the 5' RACE reads, giving one row per CDR3 protein. The table has roughly 470,000 distinct CDR3 sequences, 26% seen once. Whole-study findings and limits: A TCR beta motif of about 8 highly homologous variants appeared characteristic of ankylosing spondylitis blood.

These receptors' targets are unknown. The sample consisted of blood, either unsorted or a sorted T cell fraction (not recorded which). These receptors were collected from a male donor with ankylosing spondylitis.

The table lists this clonotype with a few counts. V usage is TRBV2 and J usage is TRBJ2-7; D is perhaps TRBD1 or TRBD2 (5 bases each). The V gene's germline CDR1 is SNHLY and CDR2 FYNNEI. The germline V and J ends were trimmed by 6 bases and 3 bases, with 12 bases remaining between them. The CDR3 covers 13 residues. The CDR3 DNA reads as TGTGCCAGCAGACGGGACGCCGGCTACGAGCAGTACTTC. Protein: CASRRDAGYEQYF.

The chain employs TRBV2 and TRBJ2-5; 9 bases agree with TRBD2. Germline assignment: CDR1 SNHLY and CDR2 FYNNEI. There are 15 residues in the CDR3. V was clipped by 4 bases and J by 2 bases; unmatched bases: 5. The CDR3 DNA sequence: TGTGCCAGCAGTGCGTCTAGCGGGGAGCAAGAGACCCAGTACTTC. This translates into CASSASSGEQETQYF.

V is TRBV19 and J is TRBJ1-5, with 7 bases matching TRBD1. Germline-derived CDR1 and CDR2 are LNHDA and SQIVND (reference sequence). V gave up 2 bases and J gave up 3 bases; unmatched junction bases: 10. This CDR3 comprises 17 residues. The chain's CDR3 is CASSIPRGQGHNQPQHF. The CDR3 nucleotides are TGTGCCAGTAGTATACCTAGGGGGCAGGGCCACAATCAGCCCCAGCATTTT.

This chain uses TRBV29-1 with TRBJ2-5; the match to TRBD1 covers 10 bases. There are 14 residues in the CDR3. V lost 2 bases to trimming and J lost 5 bases; unmatched junction nucleotides: 5. Germline CDR1 and CDR2: SQVTM and ANQGSEA. CDR3 nucleotides: TGCAGCGTTGAAAGGGACAGGGGTACGGAGACCCAGTACTTC. It codes for CSVERDRGTETQYF.

This chain connects TRBV12-5 to TRBJ2-3, with a possible D match to TRBD2 (6 bases). CDR1 and CDR2 from the germline V gene are LGHNT and FRNRAP. This CDR3 has 17 residues. Between the trimmed V and J ends, which lost 5 bases and 0 bases, there was a span of 18 bases. This CDR3 reads CASGMGRGMVSTDTQYF. The CDR3 region has the DNA TGTGCTAGTGGTATGGGACGGGGGATGGTAAGCACAGATACGCAGTATTTT.

This clonotype has ten or more counts. The chain uses TRBV7-9 and TRBJ1-2, with D hard to call. V lost 2 bases to trimming and J lost 8 bases, with 18 bases between them. The CDR3 runs to 15 residues. CDR1 is SEHNR, CDR2 FQNEAQ, per germline (reference sequence). The CDR3, as DNA: TGTGCCAGCAGCTTACCGGGAGGTCGGCGGGTCGGCTACACCTTC. Amino acid sequence: CASSLPGGRRVGYTF.

The J gene is TRBJ2-5, the V gene TRBV4-2; TRBD2 matches 7 bases. V lost 3 bases and J lost 5; bases outside the gene matches: 9. This CDR3 region has 15 residues. Germline-derived CDR1 and CDR2 are LGHNA and YNFKEQ. CDR3 sequence reads: CASSHGGDGGETQYF. CDR3 DNA sequence: TGTGCCAGCAGCCATGGGGGGGACGGCGGGGAGACCCAGTACTTC.

The sample holds a few counts of this clonotype. The J gene is TRBJ2-1, the V gene TRBV20-1; D is ambiguous. Trimming took 1 base from V and 6 from J, leaving 10 bases between them. Per germline, CDR1 DFQATT and CDR2 SNEGSKA (reference sequence). CDR3 length equals 13 residues. The CDR3 is CSARAEQSNEQFF. The DNA of the CDR3 is TGCAGTGCTAGAGCCGAGCAAAGCAATGAGCAGTTCTTC.

The chain is built from TRBV12-5 and TRBJ2-3; 8 bases line up with TRBD2. In germline, CDR1 is LGHNT, CDR2 FRNRAP. The CDR3 contains 15 residues. The J segment lost 1 base and the V segment lost 6 bases, leaving 6 bases of the junction unmatched. The CDR3 here is CASGPVGGGTDTQYF. The CDR3, as DNA: TGTGCTAGTGGCCCAGTCGGGGGGGGCACAGATACGCAGTATTTT.

The sample holds a few counts of this clonotype. CDR3 region: CSVVGQGGENQPQHF. The CDR3, as DNA: TGCAGCGTTGTAGGACAGGGTGGGGAAAATCAGCCCCAGCATTTT. The chain recombines TRBV29-1 with TRBJ1-5; 8 bases align to TRBD1. CDR1 and CDR2 from the germline V gene are SQVTM and ANQGSEA. The CDR3 has 15 residues. The ends lost 4 bases at V and 4 bases at J; junction bases unmatched: 9.

The chain combines TRBV3-1 with TRBJ2-5, with D unresolved. The CDR3 spans 12 residues. With 0 bases removed from V and 9 bases from J, the gap between germline ends came to 8 bases. Per the germline V gene, CDR1 is LGHDT and CDR2 is YNNKEL (reference sequence). The CDR3 loop is CASSQESGSQYF. The CDR3 coding sequence is TGTGCCAGCAGCCAAGAGTCTGGGTCCCAGTACTTC.

The rearrangement uses TRBV5-1 and TRBJ2-3; 8 nucleotides agree with TRBD2. CDR1 and CDR2 (germline): SGHRS, YFSETQ. This CDR3 is built from 16 residues. V shed 4 bases and J 1 base; nucleotides not matched to a gene: 8. The CDR3 region has the DNA TGCGCCAGCAGCGGGGGACTAGTGGGCGGCACAGATACGCAGTATTTT. It encodes CASSGGLVGGTDTQYF.

This clonotype was recorded a few times. The V call is TRBV5-1, the J call TRBJ2-1; 11 bases map to TRBD2. J gave up 9 bases and V 6 bases, and 11 bases lay outside the gene matches. Germline V CDR1 and CDR2: SGHRS, YFSETQ. The CDR3 is made up of 15 amino acids. The CDR3 sequence is CASTHTSGSGSEQFF. The CDR3 DNA reads TGCGCCAGCACTCATACTAGCGGGAGTGGAAGTGAGCAGTTCTTC.

The rearrangement uses TRBV15 and TRBJ1-2; tentative D call: TRBD1 (6 bases). The germline V gene has CDR1 LNHNV and CDR2 YYDKDF (reference sequence). The CDR3 extends over 14 amino acids. The ends were cut back, 3 bases at V and 4 bases at J, with 12 bases in the middle. The CDR3 DNA is TGTGCCACCAGCAGGACAGGTAGTGGCTATGGCTACACCTTC. Translation: CATSRTGSGYGYTF.

Only a few counts were recorded for this clonotype. In DNA, the CDR3 is TGCAGTGCTCTGGGACGTGGAGAGACCCAGTACTTC. Protein: CSALGRGETQYF. The chain joins TRBV20-1 to TRBJ2-5; D is possibly TRBD1 or TRBD2 (5 bases each). The CDR3 runs 12 residues. V gave up 5 bases and J gave up 4 bases, with 11 bases separating them. Looked up from germline, CDR1 is DFQATT and CDR2 is SNEGSKA (reference sequence).

The chain has TRBV20-1 and TRBJ2-5; a weak D match, TRBD2 (5 bases). Germline V gene data show CDR1 as DFQATT and CDR2 as SNEGSKA (reference sequence). Trimming took 8 bases from V and 2 from J, leaving 15 bases between them. The CDR3 contains 13 residues. The CDR3 region has the DNA TGCAGTACCCCTCTCGGCGGGCAAGAGACCCAGTACTTC. Translated: CSTPLGGQETQYF.

CDR3 sequence reads: CASSPDMGGEAFF. Written as DNA, the CDR3 is TGTGCCAGCAGCCCAGATATGGGTGGTGAAGCTTTCTTT. The genes are TRBV11-1 and TRBJ1-1; D is unclear. Deletions cut 5 bases from V and 7 bases from J, with 14 bases between. Germline loops: CDR1 SGHAT, CDR2 FQDESV (reference sequence). This CDR3 spans 13 amino acids.

The CDR3 nucleotides read TGTGCCAGCAGTGAAGGGGAAGGGGCCTATGGCTACACCTTC. Protein: CASSEGEGAYGYTF. This chain connects TRBV27 to TRBJ1-2, with a possible D match to TRBD1 (5 bases). Per germline, CDR1 MNHEY and CDR2 SMNVEV (reference sequence). The V end was cut by 5 bases, the J end by 4 bases, with 14 bases between. This CDR3 has 14 amino acids.

The V and J genes are TRBV3-1 and TRBJ2-5; 11 bases are shared with TRBD1. CDR1 is LGHDT, CDR2 YNNKEL, per germline (reference sequence). V shed 8 bases, J shed 4 bases, and the junction held 12 bases outside the gene matches. This CDR3 comprises 16 residues. The CDR3 bases are TGTGCCAGCGCCTTACCTGGGACAGGGGGATCAGAGACCCAGTACTTC. Translating it yields CASALPGTGGSETQYF.

In this sample, this clonotype turned up once. The genes are TRBV18 and TRBJ1-1, with D hard to call. CDR3 length: 14 amino acids. Per the germline V gene, CDR1 is KGHSH and CDR2 is LQKENI. V gave up 3 bases and J gave up 1 base, with 9 bases separating them. The CDR3 region has the DNA TGTGCCAGCTCACCTGGTGTACCGAACACTGAAGCTTTCTTT. This codes for CASSPGVPNTEAFF.

The chain combines TRBV9 with TRBJ2-3; a weak D match, TRBD2 (5 bases). The ends were cut back, 3 bases at V and 4 bases at J, with 21 bases in the middle. Germline V gene lookup returns CDR1 SGDLS and CDR2 YYNGEE. The CDR3 totals 17 residues. The CDR3 reads CASSGPDGARRSDTQYF. For the CDR3, the DNA is TGTGCCAGCAGCGGGCCTGACGGCGCGAGGAGGTCAGATACGCAGTATTTT.

CDR3 sequence: CASSLRAVNGYTF. As DNA, the CDR3 is TGTGCCAGCAGTTTACGCGCAGTGAATGGCTACACCTTC. The J gene is TRBJ1-2, the V gene TRBV27; D is unclear. This CDR3 comprises 13 residues. The V and J ends lost 2 bases and 6 bases respectively, with 10 bases between them. The germline V gene encodes CDR1 MNHEY and CDR2 SMNVEV (reference sequence).

The V and J genes are TRBV12-3 or TRBV12-4 and TRBJ2-1; 7 bases match TRBD2. The CDR3 runs to 15 residues. With 7 bases clipped from V and 9 bases from J, the junction kept 15 bases outside the gene matches. The CDR3 bases are TGTGCCAGCACCACATCGGGCCGAGGGAGGGGTGAGCAGTTCTTC. It encodes CASTTSGRGRGEQFF.

The chain carries TRBV4-1 and TRBJ1-1, with a weak D call TRBD1 (5 bases). Germline loops: CDR1 MGHRA, CDR2 YSYEKL. Between the trimmed V and J ends, which lost 7 bases and 0 bases, there was a span of 21 bases. The CDR3 totals 17 residues. In DNA, the CDR3 is TGCGCCAGCACCGGAGGGGTCTTGGGGATGATGAACACTGAAGCTTTCTTT. Translation: CASTGGVLGMMNTEAFF.

The chain carries TRBV10-1 and TRBJ2-5; no reliable D call. The CDR3 is 13 residues long. Trimming left V 4 bases short and J 4 bases short, with 10 bases between. Germline values: CDR1 WNHNN, CDR2 SYGVQD (reference sequence). The CDR3 loop is CASSVSRGETQYF. The CDR3 DNA follows: TGCGCCAGCAGTGTTTCCAGAGGAGAGACCCAGTACTTC.

This clonotype has only a few counts. V is TRBV7-2 and J is TRBJ2-3; 12 bases fit TRBD2. The CDR3 totals 17 residues. Germline loops: CDR1 SGHTA, CDR2 FQGNSA. The V gene end was trimmed by 7 bases and the J gene end by 5 bases; junction bases not matched to a gene: 13. The CDR3 DNA follows: TGTGCCAGCACCGAGTGGCTAGCGGGAGGGCCGGGAGATACGCAGTATTTT. Translation gives CASTEWLAGGPGDTQYF.

In its sample, this clonotype was seen a few times. The CDR3 sequence: CASSLTMTNNSPLHF. CDR3 bases: TGCGCCAGCAGCTTGACTATGACAAATAATTCACCCCTCCACTTT. The chain combines TRBV5-1 with TRBJ1-6, with D unclear. Germline-derived CDR1 and CDR2 are SGHRS and YFSETQ. There are 15 residues in the CDR3. Between the trimmed V and J ends, which lost 1 base and 5 bases, there was a span of 10 bases.